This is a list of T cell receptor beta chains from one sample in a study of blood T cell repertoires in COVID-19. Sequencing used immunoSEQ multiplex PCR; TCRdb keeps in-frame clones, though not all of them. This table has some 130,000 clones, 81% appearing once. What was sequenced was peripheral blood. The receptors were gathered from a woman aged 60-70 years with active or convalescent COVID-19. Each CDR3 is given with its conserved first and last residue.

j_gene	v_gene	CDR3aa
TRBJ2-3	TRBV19	CASSTYRTSGGTDTQYF
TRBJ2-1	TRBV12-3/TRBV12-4	CATSRSREQFF
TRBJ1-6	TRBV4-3	CASSQGSSGSPLHF
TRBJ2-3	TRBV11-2	CASRGGADTQYF
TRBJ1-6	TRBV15	CATEADRDGTYNSPLHF
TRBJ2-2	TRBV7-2	CASSFRPTGPGTGELFF
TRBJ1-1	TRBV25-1	CASSEYQGAKRAFF
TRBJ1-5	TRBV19	CASSLDRVRIYSNQPQHF
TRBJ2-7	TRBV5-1	CASQGTGGYEQYF
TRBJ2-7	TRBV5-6	CASSGGAAYEQYF
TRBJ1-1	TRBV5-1	CASSLLQGNTEAFF
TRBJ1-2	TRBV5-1	CASSLLQGGPGGYTF
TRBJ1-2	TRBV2	CASSERERVNYGYTF
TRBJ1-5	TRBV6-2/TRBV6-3	CASSATGSNQPQHF
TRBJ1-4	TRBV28	CASSPAGGIYEKLFF
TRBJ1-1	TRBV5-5	CASSFGGAVNTEAFF
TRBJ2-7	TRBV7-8	CASSFPGQGLYEQYF
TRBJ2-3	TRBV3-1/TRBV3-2	CASSQDINTQYF
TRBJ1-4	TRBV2	CASSSRGIGNEKLFF
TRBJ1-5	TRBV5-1	CASSPQGTGGNQPQHF
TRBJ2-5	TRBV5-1	CASSLTGGGETQYF
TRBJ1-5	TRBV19	CASSIDPRRGEHQPQHF
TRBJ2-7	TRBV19	CASSTGTTYEQYF
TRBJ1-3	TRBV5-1	CASSPWEEGGNTIYF
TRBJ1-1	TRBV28	CASSLSGGASLRETEAFF
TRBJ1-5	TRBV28	CASSPPRQGGFNQPQHF